This TCR beta chain was recovered during a study of blood T cells in healthy people across ages. Study-wide results and caveats: A strong correlation was found between TCR beta diversity and the percentage of naive T cells. Calculation of diversity from one million T cells yielded estimates considered to be underestimates.

The authors ran a second PCR of 7 to 11 cycles using a sample-barcoded 5' primer and a J-beta primer mix. A single record per CDR3 protein comes from TCRdb applying MiXCR to the 5' RACE reads. This table holds roughly 570,000 distinct CDR3 sequences, about 25% found once. Germline V gene sequence: CDR1 SGHRS, CDR2 YFSETQ. The CDR3 spans 13 residues. With 3 bases clipped from V and 5 bases from J, the junction kept 4 bases outside the gene matches. Details on this clonotype: No antigen is known for it.

This TCR was recovered from a woman aged 65 to 85 in good health. This sequence joins TRBV5-1 and TRBJ1-2; 7 bases are a match to TRBD1. Specimen: blood. The DNA for the CDR3 is TGCGCCAGCAGCTCCTCAGGGGGATATGGCTACACCTTC. Translating gives CASSSSGGYGYTF.